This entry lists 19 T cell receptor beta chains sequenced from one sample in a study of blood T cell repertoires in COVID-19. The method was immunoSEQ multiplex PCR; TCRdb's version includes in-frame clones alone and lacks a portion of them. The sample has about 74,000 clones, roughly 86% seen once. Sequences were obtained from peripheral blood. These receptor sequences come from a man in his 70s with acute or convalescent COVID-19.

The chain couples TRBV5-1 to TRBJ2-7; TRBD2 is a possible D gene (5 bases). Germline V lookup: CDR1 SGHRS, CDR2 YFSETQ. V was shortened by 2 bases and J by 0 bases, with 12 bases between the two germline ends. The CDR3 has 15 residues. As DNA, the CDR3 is TGCGCCAGCAGCTTAGTCGCGGGTAACTCCTACGAGCAGTACTTC. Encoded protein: CASSLVAGNSYEQYF.

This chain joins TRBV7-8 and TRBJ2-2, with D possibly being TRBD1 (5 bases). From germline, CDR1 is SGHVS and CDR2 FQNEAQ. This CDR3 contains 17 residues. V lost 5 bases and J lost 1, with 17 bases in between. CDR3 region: CASSPTPGSRNTGELFF. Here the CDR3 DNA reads TGTGCCAGCAGCCCAACTCCAGGGTCCCGGAACACCGGGGAGCTGTTTTTT.

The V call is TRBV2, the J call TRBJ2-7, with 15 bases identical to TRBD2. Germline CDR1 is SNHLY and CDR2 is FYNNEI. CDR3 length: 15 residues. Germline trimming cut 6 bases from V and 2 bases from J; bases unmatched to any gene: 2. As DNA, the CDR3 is TGTGCCAGCAGCCGGACTAGCGGGAGGGCCTACGAGCAGTACTTC. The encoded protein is CASSRTSGRAYEQYF.

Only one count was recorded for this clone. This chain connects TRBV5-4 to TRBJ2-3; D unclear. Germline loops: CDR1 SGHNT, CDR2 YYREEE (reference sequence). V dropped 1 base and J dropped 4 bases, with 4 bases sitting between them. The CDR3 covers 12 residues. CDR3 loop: CASSLPADTQYF. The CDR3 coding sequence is TGTGCCAGCAGCTTGCCAGCAGATACGCAGTATTTT.

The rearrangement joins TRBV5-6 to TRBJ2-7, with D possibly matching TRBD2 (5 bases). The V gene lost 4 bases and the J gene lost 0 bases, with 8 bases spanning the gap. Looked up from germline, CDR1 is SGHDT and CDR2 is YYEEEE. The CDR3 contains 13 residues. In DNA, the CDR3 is TGTGCCAGCAGCGCGGACTCCTCCTACGAGCAGTACTTC. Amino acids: CASSADSSYEQYF.

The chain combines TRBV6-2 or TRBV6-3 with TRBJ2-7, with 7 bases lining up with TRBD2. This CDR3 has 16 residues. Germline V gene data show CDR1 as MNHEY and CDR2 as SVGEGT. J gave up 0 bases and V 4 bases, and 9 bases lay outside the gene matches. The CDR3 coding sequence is TGTGCCAGCAGTTCCTGGGGGGGAGGTAGCTCCTACGAGCAGTACTTC. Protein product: CASSSWGGGSSYEQYF.

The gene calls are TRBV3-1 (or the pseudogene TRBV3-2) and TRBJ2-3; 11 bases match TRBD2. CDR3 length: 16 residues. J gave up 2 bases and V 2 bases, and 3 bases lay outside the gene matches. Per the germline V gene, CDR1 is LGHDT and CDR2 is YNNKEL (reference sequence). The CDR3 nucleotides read TGTGCCAGCAGCCAAACTAGCGGGGGATCCACAGATACGCAGTATTTT. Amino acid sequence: CASSQTSGGSTDTQYF.

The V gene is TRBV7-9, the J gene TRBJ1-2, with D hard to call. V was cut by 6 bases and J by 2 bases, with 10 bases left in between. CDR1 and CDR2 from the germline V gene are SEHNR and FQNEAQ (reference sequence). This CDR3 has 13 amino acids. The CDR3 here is CASSTAANYGYTF. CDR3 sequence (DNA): TGTGCCAGCAGTACCGCGGCAAACTATGGCTACACCTTC.

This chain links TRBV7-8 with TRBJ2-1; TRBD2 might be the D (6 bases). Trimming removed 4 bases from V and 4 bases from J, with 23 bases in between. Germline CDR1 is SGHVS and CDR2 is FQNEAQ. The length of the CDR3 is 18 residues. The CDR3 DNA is TGTGCCAGCAGCTCCGAGGCGGAGGCGGGACTGGCTTACAATGAGCAGTTCTTC. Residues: CASSSEAEAGLAYNEQFF. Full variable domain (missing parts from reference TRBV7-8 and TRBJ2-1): GAGVSQSPRYKVAKRGQDVALRCDPISGHVSLFWYQQALGQGPEFLTYFQNEAQLDKSGLPSDRFFAERPEGSVSTLKIQRTQQEDSAVYLCASSSEAEAGLAYNEQFFGPGTRLTVL.

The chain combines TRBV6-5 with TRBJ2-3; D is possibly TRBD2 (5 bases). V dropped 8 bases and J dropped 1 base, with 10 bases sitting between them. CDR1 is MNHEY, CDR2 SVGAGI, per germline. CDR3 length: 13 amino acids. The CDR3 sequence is CASRGTRTDTQYF. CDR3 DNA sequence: TGTGCCAGCCGGGGTACTCGCACAGATACGCAGTATTTT.

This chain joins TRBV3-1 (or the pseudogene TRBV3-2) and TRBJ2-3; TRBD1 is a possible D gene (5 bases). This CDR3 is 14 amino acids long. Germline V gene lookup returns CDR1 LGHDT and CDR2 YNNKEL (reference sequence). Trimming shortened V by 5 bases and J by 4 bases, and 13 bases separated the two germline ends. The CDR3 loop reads CASSFSGSPDTQYF. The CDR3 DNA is TGTGCCAGCAGCTTTTCAGGGTCCCCAGATACGCAGTATTTT.

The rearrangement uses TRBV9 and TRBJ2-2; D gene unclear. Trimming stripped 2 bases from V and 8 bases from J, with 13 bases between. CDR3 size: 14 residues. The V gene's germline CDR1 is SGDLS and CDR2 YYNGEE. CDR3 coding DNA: TGTGCCAGCAGCGTCCTTCTATCTGTGGGGGAGCTGTTTTTT. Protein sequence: CASSVLLSVGELFF. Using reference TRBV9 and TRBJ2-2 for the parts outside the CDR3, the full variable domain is DSGVTQTPKHLITATGQRVTLRCSPRSGDLSVYWYQQSLDQGLQFLIQYYNGEERAKGNILERFSAQQFPDLHSELNLSSLELGDSALYFCASSVLLSVGELFFGEGSRLTVL.

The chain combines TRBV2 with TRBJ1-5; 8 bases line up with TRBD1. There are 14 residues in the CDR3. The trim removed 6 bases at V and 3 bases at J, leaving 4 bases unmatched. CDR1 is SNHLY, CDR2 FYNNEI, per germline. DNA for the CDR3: TGTGCCAGCAGGGACAGGGTGGCCAATCAGCCCCAGCATTTT. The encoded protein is CASRDRVANQPQHF.

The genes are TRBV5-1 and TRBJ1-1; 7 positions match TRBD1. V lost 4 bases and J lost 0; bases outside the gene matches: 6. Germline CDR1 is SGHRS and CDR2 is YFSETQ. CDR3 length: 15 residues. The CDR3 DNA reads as TGCGCCAGCAGCCTGGAGACAGGGATGAACACTGAAGCTTTCTTT. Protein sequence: CASSLETGMNTEAFF.

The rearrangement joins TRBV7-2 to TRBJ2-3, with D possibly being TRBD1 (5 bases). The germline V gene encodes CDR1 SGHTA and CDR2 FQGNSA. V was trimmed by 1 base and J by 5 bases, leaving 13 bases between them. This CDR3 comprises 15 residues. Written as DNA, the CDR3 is TGTGCCAGCAGCTTAGGGGGCTCAGACCTAGATACGCAGTATTTT. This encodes CASSLGGSDLDTQYF.

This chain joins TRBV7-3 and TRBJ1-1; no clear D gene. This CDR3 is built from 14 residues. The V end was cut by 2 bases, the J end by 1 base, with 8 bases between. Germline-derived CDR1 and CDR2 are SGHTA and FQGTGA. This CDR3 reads CASSLLGENTEAFF. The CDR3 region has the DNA TGTGCCAGCAGCTTACTGGGAGAGAACACTGAAGCTTTCTTT.

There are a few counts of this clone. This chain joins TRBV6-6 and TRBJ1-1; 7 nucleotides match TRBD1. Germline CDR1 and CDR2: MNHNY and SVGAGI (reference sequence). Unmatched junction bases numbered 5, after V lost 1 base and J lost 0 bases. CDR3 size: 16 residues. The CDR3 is CASSYWDSRMNTEAFF. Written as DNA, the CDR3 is TGTGCCAGCAGTTACTGGGACAGCCGTATGAACACTGAAGCTTTCTTT.

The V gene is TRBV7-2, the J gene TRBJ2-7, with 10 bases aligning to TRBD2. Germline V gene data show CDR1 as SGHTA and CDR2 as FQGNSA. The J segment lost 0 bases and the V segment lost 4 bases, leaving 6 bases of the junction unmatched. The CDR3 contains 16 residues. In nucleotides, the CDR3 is TGTGCCAGCAGCTCCCCAAGCGGGGGGGGCTCCTACGAGCAGTACTTC. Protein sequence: CASSSPSGGGSYEQYF.

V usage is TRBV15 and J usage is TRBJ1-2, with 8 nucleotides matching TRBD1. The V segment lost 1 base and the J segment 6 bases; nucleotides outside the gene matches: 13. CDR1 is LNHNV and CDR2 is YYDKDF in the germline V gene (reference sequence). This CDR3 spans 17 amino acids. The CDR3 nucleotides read TGTGCCACCAGCAGAGCCCGTATGAGACAGGGGTGGAATGGCTACACCTTC. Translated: CATSRARMRQGWNGYTF.